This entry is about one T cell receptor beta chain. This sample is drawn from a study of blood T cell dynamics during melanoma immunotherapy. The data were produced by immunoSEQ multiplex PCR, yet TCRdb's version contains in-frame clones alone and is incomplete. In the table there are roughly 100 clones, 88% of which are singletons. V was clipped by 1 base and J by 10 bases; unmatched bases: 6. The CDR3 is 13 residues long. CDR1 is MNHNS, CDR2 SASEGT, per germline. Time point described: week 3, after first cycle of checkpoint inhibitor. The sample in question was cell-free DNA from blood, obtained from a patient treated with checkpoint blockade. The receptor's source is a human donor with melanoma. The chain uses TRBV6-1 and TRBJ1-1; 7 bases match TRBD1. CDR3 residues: CASSEGETGRAFF. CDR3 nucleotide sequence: TGTGCCAGCAGTGAAGGGGAGACAGGGAGAGCTTTCTTT.